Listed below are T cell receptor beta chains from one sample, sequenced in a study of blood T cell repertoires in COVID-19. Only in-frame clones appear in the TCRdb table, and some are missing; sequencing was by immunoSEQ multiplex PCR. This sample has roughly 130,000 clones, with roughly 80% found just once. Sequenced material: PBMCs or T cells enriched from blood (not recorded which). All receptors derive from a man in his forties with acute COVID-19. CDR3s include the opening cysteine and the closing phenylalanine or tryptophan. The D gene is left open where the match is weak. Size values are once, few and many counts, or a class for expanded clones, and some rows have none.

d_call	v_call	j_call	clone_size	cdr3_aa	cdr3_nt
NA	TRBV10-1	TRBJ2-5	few	CASARSILETQYF	TGCGCCAGTGCAAGGAGTATTTTAGAGACCCAGTACTTC
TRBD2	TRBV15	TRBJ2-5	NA	CATSRDPTSGRDRQYF	TGTGCCACCAGCAGAGATCCCACCAGCGGGAGGGACCGCCAGTACTTC
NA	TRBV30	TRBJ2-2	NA	CAWSSKGWNTGELFF	TGTGCCTGGAGTAGTAAGGGGTGGAACACCGGGGAGCTGTTTTTT
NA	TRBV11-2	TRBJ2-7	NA	CASSLPPNRGEQYF	TGTGCCAGCAGCTTACCCCCTAATCGAGGGGAGCAGTACTTC
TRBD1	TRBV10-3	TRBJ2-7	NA	CAISERGQDSYEQYF	TGTGCCATCAGTGAGAGAGGACAGGATTCCTACGAGCAGTACTTC
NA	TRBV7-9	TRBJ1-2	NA	CASSQAYLGYTF	TGTGCCAGCAGCCAGGCCTACCTTGGCTACACCTTC
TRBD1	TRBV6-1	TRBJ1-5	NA	CASSGTGLPYSNQPQHF	TGTGCCAGCAGTGGGACAGGCCTTCCCTATAGCAATCAGCCCCAGCATTTT
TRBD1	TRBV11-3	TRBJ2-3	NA	CASSSARDREADTQYF	TGTGCCAGCAGCTCTGCGCGGGACAGGGAGGCAGATACGCAGTATTTT
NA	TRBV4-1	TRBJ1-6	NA	CASSHGLQGSYNSPLHF	TGCGCCAGCAGCCACGGACTCCAAGGCTCCTATAATTCACCCCTCCACTTT
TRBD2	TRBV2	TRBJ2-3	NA	CASRGLAGGGLEHTDTQYF	TGTGCCAGCAGGGGACTAGCGGGAGGCGGGTTGGAACACACAGATACGCAGTATTTT
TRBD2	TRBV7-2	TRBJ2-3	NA	CASSVRGTSARGRDTQYF	TGTGCCAGCAGCGTTCGTGGGACTAGCGCTCGGGGGCGGGATACGCAGTATTTT
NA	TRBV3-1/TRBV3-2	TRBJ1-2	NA	CASSQDLVGYGGYTF	TGTGCCAGCAGCCAAGATCTCGTCGGGTATGGGGGCTACACCTTC
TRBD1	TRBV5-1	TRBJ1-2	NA	CASRAGQADYGYTF	TGCGCCAGCAGGGCGGGACAGGCAGACTATGGCTACACCTTC
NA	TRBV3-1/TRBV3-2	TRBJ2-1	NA	CASSQDGRTGGTYNEQFF	TGTGCCAGCAGCCAAGATGGTCGTACAGGAGGGACCTACAATGAGCAGTTCTTC
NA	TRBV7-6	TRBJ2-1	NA	CASSVLVDLGNEQFF	TGTGCCAGCAGCGTCCTAGTGGACTTGGGAAATGAGCAGTTCTTC
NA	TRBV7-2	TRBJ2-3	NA	CASSLRGGASTDTQYF	TGTGCCAGCAGCTTAAGAGGGGGGGCCAGCACAGATACGCAGTATTTT
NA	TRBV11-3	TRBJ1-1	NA	CASSRTQNTEAFF	TGTGCCAGCAGCCGAACACAGAACACTGAAGCTTTCTTT
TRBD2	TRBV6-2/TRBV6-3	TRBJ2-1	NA	CASSYRLADSNEQFF	TGTGCCAGCAGTTACCGACTAGCGGACTCCAATGAGCAGTTCTTC
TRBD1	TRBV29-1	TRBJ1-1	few	CSVLFTGTGGTEAFF	TGCAGCGTCCTTTTTACCGGGACAGGGGGGACTGAAGCTTTCTTT
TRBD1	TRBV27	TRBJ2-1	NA	CASSSLQGALRNEQFF	TGTGCCAGCAGTTCCCTACAGGGGGCCTTGAGGAATGAGCAGTTCTTC
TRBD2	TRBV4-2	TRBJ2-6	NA	CASSQGEGRSSGANVLTF	TGTGCCAGCAGCCAAGGGGAGGGTCGGAGCTCTGGGGCCAACGTCCTGACTTTC
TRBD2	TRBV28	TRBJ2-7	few	CASSLAGYHLRGYEQYF	TGTGCCAGCAGTCTAGCGGGTTATCATCTTCGGGGATACGAGCAGTACTTC
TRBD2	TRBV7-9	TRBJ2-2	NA	CASSYTSGSGELFF	TGTGCCAGCAGCTATACTAGCGGGTCCGGGGAGCTGTTTTTT
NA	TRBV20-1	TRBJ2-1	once	CSASGLATGNEQFF	TGCAGTGCTAGTGGCCTAGCGACCGGGAATGAGCAGTTCTTC
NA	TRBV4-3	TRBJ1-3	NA	CASSPRTAGSGNTIYF	TGCGCCAGCAGCCCTCGGACAGCCGGGTCCGGAAACACCATATATTTT
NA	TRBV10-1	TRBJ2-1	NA	CASSREPYNEQFF	TGCGCCAGCAGCCGGGAACCTTACAATGAGCAGTTCTTC
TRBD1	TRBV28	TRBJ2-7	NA	CASRGQGESTYEQYF	TGTGCCAGCAGGGGACAGGGAGAGTCGACCTACGAGCAGTACTTC
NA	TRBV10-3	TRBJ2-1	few	CAISEDGPAAGSYNEQFF	TGTGCCATCAGTGAGGACGGTCCGGCGGCGGGCTCCTACAATGAGCAGTTCTTC
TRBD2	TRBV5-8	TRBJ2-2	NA	CASRTTSGTGELFF	TGTGCCAGCAGGACCACTAGCGGGACCGGGGAGCTGTTTTTT
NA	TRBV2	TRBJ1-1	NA	CASVLVSGNTEAFF	TGTGCCAGCGTTCTGGTGAGTGGGAACACTGAAGCTTTCTTT
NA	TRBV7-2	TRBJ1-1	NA	CASSFLERTTEAFF	TGTGCCAGCAGCTTCCTTGAGCGGACCACTGAAGCTTTCTTT
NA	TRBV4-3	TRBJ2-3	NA	CASSQDIHTDTQYF	TGCGCCAGCAGCCAAGATATACACACAGATACGCAGTATTTT
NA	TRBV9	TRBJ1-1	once	CASSARDNPNTEAFF	TGTGCCAGCAGCGCGAGGGACAATCCGAACACTGAAGCTTTCTTT
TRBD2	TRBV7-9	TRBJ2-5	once	CASTLEGRVQETQYF	TGTGCCAGCACCCTAGAAGGGAGGGTCCAAGAGACCCAGTACTTC
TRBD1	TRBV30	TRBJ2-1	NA	CAFGQDSYNEQFF	TGTGCCTTCGGACAGGATTCCTACAATGAGCAGTTCTTC
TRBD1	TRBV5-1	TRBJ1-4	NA	CASSLGDSQGLSEKLFF	TGCGCCAGCAGCTTGGGGGACAGTCAAGGATTAAGTGAAAAACTGTTTTTT
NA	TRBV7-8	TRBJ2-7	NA	CASSLGMGPSHSYEQYF	TGTGCCAGCAGCTTAGGCATGGGCCCGTCACACTCCTACGAGCAGTACTTC
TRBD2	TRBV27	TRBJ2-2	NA	CASSLGGAGELFF	TGTGCCAGCAGCCTTGGGGGGGCCGGGGAGCTGTTTTTT
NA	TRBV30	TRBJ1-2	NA	CAWSVLSGVGYTF	TGTGCCTGGAGTGTACTTTCCGGGGTTGGCTACACCTTC
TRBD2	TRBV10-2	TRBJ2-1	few	CASSSTGTSGLNEQFF	TGCGCCAGCAGTTCAACCGGGACTAGCGGCCTCAATGAGCAGTTCTTC
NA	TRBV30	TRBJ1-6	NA	CAWRQGYNSPLHF	TGTGCCTGGAGACAGGGTTATAATTCACCCCTCCACTTT
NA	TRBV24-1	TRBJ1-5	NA	CATSDSTLGGYSNQPQHF	TGTGCCACCAGTGATTCCACCCTGGGGGGGTATAGCAATCAGCCCCAGCATTTT
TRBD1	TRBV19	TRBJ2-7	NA	CASSPKRTGTFYEQYF	TGTGCCAGTAGTCCGAAACGGACAGGTACCTTCTACGAGCAGTACTTC